This TCR beta chain was documented in a study of cytomegalovirus exposure and HLA in healthy donors. The donors (healthy individuals) were bone marrow donors. PCR used 60 Vbeta primers and 13 Jbeta primers. Measured with immunoSEQ multiplex PCR; TCRdb has only the in-frame clones, and not every one. The repertoire includes 100,000 or so clones, over 70% of them detected once, and 2% to 2.5% sits in the top ten. This clone has a single count. V was shortened by 6 bases and J by 7 bases, with 10 bases between the two germline ends. The CDR3 extends over 13 amino acids. CDR1 is MGHDK, CDR2 SYGVNS, per germline.

Sequencing was carried out using PBMCs. The sequence was collected from a man aged 25 to 40 in good health and CMV-seronegative. The chain has TRBV25-1 and TRBJ1-6; D ambiguous. CDR3 DNA: TGTGCCAGCAGGGGCACCAAAAATTCACCCCTCCACTTT. This encodes CASRGTKNSPLHF.